The table lists the clone carrying this T cell receptor beta chain with a few counts. The antigen is undetermined. The V gene's germline CDR1 is SGDLS and CDR2 YYNGEE. V was cut by 0 bases and J by 5 bases, with 11 bases left in between. The CDR3 consists of 14 residues. A single record per CDR3 protein comes from TCRdb applying MiXCR to the 5' RACE reads. The top ten clones hold about 12% of a sample with around 500,000 distinct CDR3 sequences, roughly 20% of them seen once. The data stem from a study of T-cell memory formation after mild COVID-19. General study points: Day 15 to 85 contracting clones showed balanced CD4/CD8; later expanders leaned CD4+.

The sequencing sample was made of PBMCs or a T cell subset sorted from them (not recorded which). This sequence was found in an adult woman who had mild COVID-19 (a few samples of this study predate the infection). Cell type and time point are not known. The chain couples TRBV9 to TRBJ2-5; D is undetermined. CDR3 sequence reads: CASSVGNSRETQYF. The CDR3 nucleotides are TGTGCCAGCAGCGTAGGTAATAGCAGGGAGACCCAGTACTTC.